One sample yielded the 18 T cell receptor beta chains listed below, sequenced in a study of Ad26.COV2.S vaccination and SARS-CoV-2 variants. Treatment meaning: 15 to 20 received Ad26.COV2.S at low or high dose, single or two shots; roughly 5 received placebo; per-sample allocation not given. Sampling happened 63 days after the first vaccine or placebo injection. Assay: immunoSEQ multiplex PCR; the TCRdb copy retains only in-frame clones and omits some. The data contain 500,000 or so clones, 80% to 90% of them singletons. The material sequenced was peripheral blood, taken in a trial of Ad26.COV2.S vaccine versus placebo. The receptors derive from a person aged 18-65 years who received the Ad26.COV2.S COVID-19 vaccine or a placebo.

The chain recombines TRBV7-9 with TRBJ1-1; D unresolved. Germline values: CDR1 SEHNR, CDR2 FQNEAQ (reference sequence). There are 13 residues in the CDR3. Trimming removed 7 bases from V and 4 bases from J, with 13 bases in between. This CDR3 is CASTRLTGTEAFF. The CDR3 DNA reads as TGTGCCAGCACCCGACTTACGGGCACTGAAGCTTTCTTT.

The gene calls are TRBV28 and TRBJ1-4; 7 bases map to TRBD1. CDR1 and CDR2 from the germline V gene are MDHEN and SYDVKM. Trimming at V came to 5 bases and at J to 5 bases, leaving 8 bases not matched to a gene. This CDR3 is 15 amino acids long. The CDR3 region has the DNA TGTGCCAGCAGTCAGCGGGGACAGCTGAATGAAAAACTGTTTTTT. Residues: CASSQRGQLNEKLFF.

The chain has TRBV5-8 and TRBJ1-1; D call uncertain. Between the trimmed V and J ends, which lost 0 bases and 4 bases, there was a span of 10 bases. Per the germline V gene, CDR1 is SGHTS and CDR2 is YDEGEE. The CDR3 is 14 amino acids. DNA of the CDR3: TGTGCCAGCAGCTTGGAAGTGGGAATCACTGAAGCTTTCTTT. Its protein is CASSLEVGITEAFF.

The V call is TRBV4-2, the J call TRBJ2-7; weak D call: TRBD1 (6 bases). Germline CDR1 and CDR2: LGHNA and YNFKEQ. Trimming pared 1 base from V and 8 bases from J, leaving 12 bases between. This CDR3 comprises 13 residues. CDR3 nucleotide sequence: TGTGCCAGCAGCCAAGCCGGGACACAGAAGCAGTACTTC. It translates to CASSQAGTQKQYF.

The genes are TRBV18 and TRBJ1-2; D is possibly TRBD1 (5 bases). The V gene lost 2 bases and the J gene lost 1 base, with 20 bases spanning the gap. The CDR3 is 18 amino acids. Per the germline V gene, CDR1 is KGHSH and CDR2 is LQKENI. This chain's CDR3 is CASSPGGAVIQINYGYTF. DNA of the CDR3: TGTGCCAGCTCACCAGGAGGGGCTGTCATTCAAATTAACTATGGCTACACCTTC.

This clone appeared a single time. Other nucleotide sequences in the sample specify the same CDR3. The rearrangement joins TRBV27 to TRBJ1-6; D remains unclear. CDR3 length: 12 amino acids. Germline values: CDR1 MNHEY, CDR2 SMNVEV (reference sequence). The ends were cut back, 4 bases at V and 9 bases at J, with 7 bases in the middle. CDR3 nucleotide sequence: TGTGCCAGCAGTTCCCGGGGTTCACCCCTCCACTTT. This gives the protein CASSSRGSPLHF.

The rearrangement uses TRBV7-8 and TRBJ1-1; D uncertain. The V end lost 7 bases, the J end lost 7 bases, and 16 bases lay between the germline ends. In germline, CDR1 is SGHVS, CDR2 FQNEAQ. The CDR3 covers 13 residues. The chain's CDR3 is CASTEGLFGEAFF. CDR3 nucleotides: TGTGCCAGCACCGAGGGATTATTTGGTGAAGCTTTCTTT.

J is TRBJ2-3 and V is TRBV6-1, with D possibly matching TRBD2 (6 bases). Germline loops: CDR1 MNHNS, CDR2 SASEGT. V gave up 2 bases and J gave up 9 bases, with 15 bases separating them. The CDR3 runs 14 residues. DNA for the CDR3: TGTGCCAGCAGTGAAAGGGATACTCGGGGGACGCAGTATTTT. Translated, it gives CASSERDTRGTQYF.

The chain has TRBV11-3 and TRBJ2-1; 9 bases match TRBD2. Germline CDR1 reads SGHNT; CDR2 reads YENEEA. After removal of 1 base from V and 4 bases from J, the junction contained 2 bases not matched to a gene. The CDR3 covers 15 residues. The DNA of the CDR3 is TGTGCCAGCAGCTTAGGTCTAGCGGGGTACAATGAGCAGTTCTTC. Protein: CASSLGLAGYNEQFF.

The gene calls are TRBV27 and TRBJ1-4; the match to TRBD1 covers 11 bases. The CDR3 runs 22 residues. The V gene's germline CDR1 is MNHEY and CDR2 SMNVEV (reference sequence). J was trimmed by 0 bases and V by 1 base; bases with no gene match: 16. The CDR3 nucleotides read TGTGCCAGCAGTTTATGGGTCCCGGGACAGGGGGTCCTCGCAACAACTAATGAAAAACTGTTTTTT. This codes for CASSLWVPGQGVLATTNEKLFF. Full variable domain (rest looked up from reference TRBV27 and TRBJ1-4): EAQVTQNPRYLITVTGKKLTVTCSQNMNHEYMSWYRQDPGLGLRQIYYSMNVEVTDKGDVPEGYKVSRKEKRNFPLILESPSPNQTSLYFCASSLWVPGQGVLATTNEKLFFGSGTQLSVL.

This chain connects TRBV6-5 to TRBJ1-5, with 8 nucleotides matching TRBD1. This CDR3 is built from 14 residues. CDR1 and CDR2 from the germline V gene are MNHEY and SVGAGI. Losses at the gene ends were 6 bases for V and 4 bases for J; bases not matched to a gene: 5. In DNA, the CDR3 is TGTGCCAGCAGCACACGGACAGGGAATCAGCCCCAGCATTTT. Translation: CASSTRTGNQPQHF.

This chain links TRBV28 with TRBJ1-1, with a tentative D call TRBD1 (6 bases). In germline, CDR1 is MDHEN, CDR2 SYDVKM. The CDR3 length is 13 residues. V shed 6 bases and J shed 4 bases, with 12 bases lying between them. The CDR3 region is CASRPGGGTEAFF. CDR3 sequence (DNA): TGTGCCAGCAGGCCGGGGGGCGGCACTGAAGCTTTCTTT.

Here the CDR3 DNA reads TGTGCCAGCACCCTGGGACAGGGGGACCGGAGGACGCAGTATTTT. This codes for CASTLGQGDRRTQYF. The genes are TRBV5-8 and TRBJ2-3, with 11 bases identical to TRBD1. The CDR3 totals 15 residues. The germline V gene encodes CDR1 SGHTS and CDR2 YDEGEE. After removal of 6 bases from V and 9 bases from J, the junction contained 12 bases not matched to a gene.

This chain uses TRBV19 with TRBJ1-3; D not certain. V shed 5 bases and J shed 4 bases, with 15 bases lying between them. This CDR3 is built from 15 residues. CDR1 and CDR2 (germline): LNHDA, SQIVND (reference sequence). CDR3 amino acids: CASSPRGLEGNTIYF. The DNA of the CDR3 is TGTGCCAGTAGTCCTCGGGGTTTGGAGGGAAACACCATATATTTT. The variable domain in full, with the rest retrieved from reference TRBV19 and TRBJ1-3, is DGGITQSPKYLFRKEGQNVTLSCEQNLNHDAMYWYRQDPGQGLRLIYYSQIVNDFQKGDIAEGYSVSREKKESFPLTVTSAQKNPTAFYLCASSPRGLEGNTIYFGEGSWLTVV.

This rearrangement joins TRBV24-1 to TRBJ1-3; D not resolved. CDR3 length equals 15 residues. In germline, CDR1 is KGHDR, CDR2 SFDVKD. V was cut by 4 bases and J by 0 bases, with 9 bases left in between. This CDR3 is CATSDPTYSGNTIYF. The CDR3 nucleotides are TGTGCCACCAGTGACCCTACATACTCTGGAAACACCATATATTTT.

The table lists this clone with a count of one. The chain has TRBV5-5 and TRBJ1-5; no clear D gene. CDR1 is SGHKS, CDR2 YYEKEE, per germline (reference sequence). The ends were cut back, 0 bases at V and 5 bases at J, with 6 bases in the middle. This CDR3 is 13 amino acids long. For the CDR3, the DNA is TGTGCCAGCAGCTTGGAGCAACATCAGCCCCAGCATTTT. It encodes CASSLEQHQPQHF.

This chain joins TRBV4-3 and TRBJ1-2; D not resolved. Germline-derived CDR1 and CDR2 are LGHNA and YSLEER. The CDR3 sequence is 14 residues long. V lost 3 bases to trimming and J lost 2 bases, with 10 bases between them. In DNA, the CDR3 is TGCGCCAGCAGCCACCCGAGTCGCAACTATGGCTACACCTTC. Protein: CASSHPSRNYGYTF.

The rearrangement joins TRBV3-1 (or the pseudogene TRBV3-2) to TRBJ1-2; D is possibly TRBD1 (5 bases). Trimming removed 1 base at V and 2 bases at J, with 11 bases between. Germline V gene data show CDR1 as LGHDT and CDR2 as YNNKEL (reference sequence). This CDR3 has 15 amino acids. CDR3 protein: CASSQVSQVNYGYTF. CDR3 in DNA: TGTGCCAGCAGCCAAGTTTCACAGGTGAACTATGGCTACACCTTC.